This T cell receptor (beta chain) was sequenced for a study of metastatic and nonmetastatic thyroid tumors. The CDR3 runs to 15 residues. Germline V gene data show CDR1 as KGHSH and CDR2 as LQKENI. Germline trimming cut 0 bases from V and 5 bases from J; bases unmatched to any gene: 6. All patients were untreated before thyroid surgery. From the PCR reads, TCRdb re-called clones with MiXCR. The repertoire consists of 20,000 to 25,000 clones, with roughly a third occurring once and the leading ten covering 13% to 15%. The TCR sequence derives from a female donor with papillary thyroid cancer or a benign thyroid nodule (not recorded which). Some clones in this sample may be carry-over from other donors' samples. The sequencing input was blood. The chain joins TRBV18 to TRBJ1-1; 7 nucleotides agree with TRBD1. CDR3 sequence reads: CASSPPTGPGTEAFF. The CDR3 DNA reads TGTGCCAGCTCACCACCGACAGGGCCGGGGACTGAAGCTTTCTTT.